A single sample gave rise to the 31 T cell receptor beta chains below, sequenced in a study of cytomegalovirus exposure and HLA in healthy donors. 13 Jbeta primers and 60 Vbeta primers were used for the PCR. Using immunoSEQ multiplex PCR, the repertoire was profiled, and TCRdb retains in-frame clones only, with some absent. The sample has roughly 180,000 clones, about 78% seen once; the top ten hold 13%. Sequenced sample: PBMCs. All receptors derive from a woman in her fifties or sixties in good health and CMV-seropositive.

The V and J genes are TRBV5-1 and TRBJ2-7, with D possibly TRBD2 on 6 matching bases. Germline V gene sequence: CDR1 SGHRS, CDR2 YFSETQ. The CDR3 length is 14 residues. Trimming removed 4 bases from V and 7 bases from J, with 18 bases in between. CDR3 region: CASSPGVGLREQYF. The CDR3 bases are TGCGCCAGCAGCCCGGGGGTGGGGCTGAGAGAGCAGTACTTC.

This sequence joins TRBV4-1 and TRBJ2-6; perhaps TRBD1 as D (6 bases). Per germline, CDR1 MGHRA and CDR2 YSYEKL. The V gene lost 0 bases and the J gene lost 0 bases, with 9 bases spanning the gap. The CDR3 extends over 17 amino acids. The CDR3 is CASSQEEGGSGANVLTF. The CDR3 bases are TGCGCCAGCAGCCAAGAAGAAGGGGGCTCTGGGGCCAACGTCCTGACTTTC.

The CDR3 loop is CASSLEGGEREQFF. CDR3 coding DNA: TGCGCCAGCAGCTTGGAGGGTGGGGAGCGTGAGCAGTTCTTC. This sequence joins TRBV5-1 and TRBJ2-1, with TRBD2 as a possible D gene (5 bases). Germline V CDR1 and CDR2: SGHRS, YFSETQ. The CDR3 runs 14 residues. The V gene lost 0 bases and the J gene lost 9 bases, with 13 bases spanning the gap.

This chain links TRBV30 with TRBJ1-6, with D possibly matching TRBD1 (5 bases). This CDR3 is 15 amino acids long. Germline V CDR1 and CDR2: GTSNPN, SVGIG (reference sequence). The ends were cut back, 1 base at V and 2 bases at J, with 9 bases in the middle. The CDR3 region is CAWSGVGAYNSPLHF. CDR3 in DNA: TGTGCCTGGAGTGGGGTAGGGGCCTATAATTCACCCCTCCACTTT.

This clone was seen a single time. CDR3 sequence reads: CASSQPGHTNTEAFF. CDR3 DNA: TGCGCCAGCAGCCAGCCGGGACACACAAACACTGAAGCTTTCTTT. The chain recombines TRBV4-1 with TRBJ1-1, with a possible D match to TRBD1 (6 bases). The CDR3 consists of 15 residues. CDR1 and CDR2 (germline): MGHRA, YSYEKL. The V end lost 3 bases, the J end lost 2 bases, and 13 bases lay between the germline ends.

The J gene is TRBJ2-1, the V gene TRBV7-7; possibly TRBD1 for D (6 bases). The germline V gene encodes CDR1 SSHAT and CDR2 FNYEAQ (reference sequence). V lost 5 bases and J 7 bases, leaving 12 bases between the germline ends. The CDR3 consists of 13 residues. This chain's CDR3 is CASSTDRSNEQFF. The DNA of the CDR3 is TGTGCCAGCAGCACGGACAGAAGTAATGAGCAGTTCTTC.

The J gene is TRBJ1-4, the V gene TRBV18, with D perhaps matching TRBD1 (6 bases). CDR3 length: 13 residues. Trimming took 4 bases from V and 7 from J, leaving 10 bases between them. Per the germline V gene, CDR1 is KGHSH and CDR2 is LQKENI. The CDR3 nucleotides are TGTGCCAGCTCACTACCGACAGGTGAAAAACTGTTTTTT. Amino acid sequence: CASSLPTGEKLFF. Supplemented by reference TRBV18 and TRBJ1-4, the full variable domain reads NAGVMQNPRHLVRRRGQEARLRCSPMKGHSHVYWYRQLPEEGLKFMVYLQKENIIDESGMPKERFSAEFPKEGPSILRIQQVVRGDSAAYFCASSLPTGEKLFFGSGTQLSVL.

The chain uses TRBV7-9 and TRBJ1-2, with TRBD1 as a possible D gene (5 bases). The length of the CDR3 is 13 residues. With 5 bases removed from V and 2 bases from J, the gap between germline ends came to 9 bases. The germline gives CDR1 SEHNR, CDR2 FQNEAQ (reference sequence). The CDR3 region is CASSPDTNYGYTF. CDR3 DNA sequence: TGTGCCAGCAGCCCGGACACGAACTATGGCTACACCTTC.

The gene calls are TRBV2 and TRBJ2-3, with D perhaps TRBD1 (6 bases). The CDR3 is 17 residues long. Germline CDR1 reads SNHLY; CDR2 reads FYNNEI. V dropped 5 bases and J dropped 2 bases, with 20 bases sitting between them. The CDR3 loop is CASSPAGTIILTDTQYF. CDR3 coding DNA: TGTGCCAGCAGTCCGGCCGGGACAATCATCCTCACAGATACGCAGTATTTT.

The chain recombines TRBV2 with TRBJ1-5; possible D gene TRBD1, 5 bases. The germline CDR1 and CDR2 sequences are SNHLY and FYNNEI. The length of the CDR3 is 14 residues. Trimming pared 1 base from V and 7 bases from J, leaving 11 bases between. Here the CDR3 reads CASSEVRGRQPQHF. DNA of the CDR3: TGTGCCAGCAGTGAAGTGCGGGGGAGGCAGCCCCAGCATTTT.

J is TRBJ1-2 and V is TRBV9, with D maybe TRBD1 (6 bases). CDR1 and CDR2 (germline): SGDLS, YYNGEE. CDR3 length: 15 amino acids. V was trimmed by 3 bases and J by 4 bases, leaving 16 bases between them. CDR3 nucleotides: TGTGCCAGCAGCGCCCAACCGACAGGCCCCTATGGCTACACCTTC. As protein: CASSAQPTGPYGYTF.

The V gene is TRBV11-2, the J gene TRBJ2-3; the D gene is possibly TRBD2 (7 bases). This CDR3 has 14 amino acids. V was shortened by 4 bases and J by 9 bases, with 17 bases between the two germline ends. Germline-derived CDR1 and CDR2 are SGHAT and FQNNGV. CDR3 amino acids: CASSWVGGASTQYF. CDR3 DNA sequence: TGTGCCAGCAGCTGGGTAGGGGGGGCCAGCACGCAGTATTTT.

The V call is TRBV9, the J call TRBJ2-6, with D unresolved. Trimming removed 0 bases from V and 0 bases from J, with 7 bases in between. This CDR3 spans 16 amino acids. Germline V gene lookup returns CDR1 SGDLS and CDR2 YYNGEE. The CDR3 region is CASSVGESSGANVLTF. The CDR3, as DNA: TGTGCCAGCAGCGTAGGAGAAAGCTCTGGGGCCAACGTCCTGACTTTC.

The chain employs TRBV28 and TRBJ2-1; a weak D match, TRBD2 (5 bases). CDR3 length: 15 residues. V lost 3 bases, J lost 7 bases, and 16 bases lay in between. CDR1 MDHEN and CDR2 SYDVKM come from the germline V gene. CDR3 sequence reads: CASSFRVGVKNEQFF. The CDR3 nucleotides are TGTGCCAGCAGTTTCCGGGTGGGAGTAAAGAATGAGCAGTTCTTC.

In its sample, this clone was seen once. The chain joins TRBV5-1 to TRBJ1-1; no reliable D call. Germline CDR1 SGHRS, CDR2 YFSETQ. Trimming left V 1 base short and J 1 base short, with 8 bases between. This CDR3 has 14 amino acids. Here the CDR3 DNA reads TGCGCCAGCAGCTTGACTGAATCGAACACTGAAGCTTTCTTT. Encoded protein: CASSLTESNTEAFF.

This chain joins TRBV5-4 and TRBJ1-1; maybe TRBD1 (6 bases). Germline V gives CDR1 SGHNT, CDR2 YYREEE (reference sequence). Trimming cost V 3 bases and J 6 bases, with 12 bases left between them. The CDR3 runs 13 residues. CDR3 sequence reads: CASSSRGMAEAFF. CDR3 DNA: TGTGCCAGCAGCTCCAGGGGAATGGCTGAAGCTTTCTTT.

The chain links TRBV27 to TRBJ1-2, with TRBD1 matching 8 bases. Per the germline V gene, CDR1 is MNHEY and CDR2 is SMNVEV (reference sequence). V gave up 5 bases and J gave up 7 bases; unmatched junction bases: 6. This CDR3 comprises 13 residues. CDR3 region: CASSPGQAGGYTF. The DNA for the CDR3 is TGTGCCAGCAGTCCGGGACAGGCTGGTGGCTACACCTTC.

This clone was recorded only once. This chain joins TRBV27 and TRBJ1-5; D is unresolved. From germline, CDR1 is MNHEY and CDR2 SMNVEV (reference sequence). V gave up 6 bases and J gave up 0 bases, with 12 bases separating them. The CDR3 has 15 amino acids. The CDR3 reads CASSLGRYSNQPQHF. In DNA form, the CDR3 reads TGTGCCAGCAGCCTCGGTCGTTATAGCAATCAGCCCCAGCATTTT.

V and J are TRBV29-1 and TRBJ2-1, with D possibly matching TRBD2 (5 bases). Germline V gene data show CDR1 as SQVTM and CDR2 as ANQGSEA. Trimming left V 7 bases short and J 5 bases short, with 12 bases between. The CDR3 contains 12 residues. CDR3 amino acids: CSAGRGNNEQFF. The CDR3 DNA is TGCAGCGCTGGAAGAGGGAACAATGAGCAGTTCTTC.

The chain carries TRBV29-1 and TRBJ2-1; 8 positions agree with TRBD2. Germline lookup yields CDR1 SQVTM and CDR2 ANQGSEA. The CDR3 has 13 amino acids. Germline trimming cut 8 bases from V and 8 bases from J; bases unmatched to any gene: 11. This CDR3 is CSKSVGGAYEQFF. CDR3 nucleotides: TGCAGCAAGTCCGTCGGGGGGGCATATGAGCAGTTCTTC.

The CDR3 DNA sequence: TGTGCCAGCACCCAGCCGGGTTACAATGAGCAGTTCTTC. Translating it yields CASTQPGYNEQFF. The chain couples TRBV5-6 to TRBJ2-1; D remains ambiguous. Germline V CDR1 and CDR2: SGHDT, YYEEEE. Trimming took off 6 bases at V and 4 bases at J, with 11 bases between the two ends. This CDR3 region has 13 residues.

The chain joins TRBV9 to TRBJ2-3; D perhaps matches TRBD1 (5 bases). The length of the CDR3 is 15 residues. V was cut by 0 bases and J by 2 bases, with 10 bases left in between. Per germline, CDR1 SGDLS and CDR2 YYNGEE. The CDR3 sequence is CASSVETGTTDTQYF. In nucleotides, the CDR3 is TGTGCCAGCAGCGTAGAAACAGGAACCACAGATACGCAGTATTTT.

The CDR3 here is CAWSVDQVQPQHF. CDR3 bases: TGTGCCTGGAGTGTAGATCAGGTCCAGCCCCAGCATTTT. The genes are TRBV30 and TRBJ1-5; D ambiguous. Germline loops: CDR1 GTSNPN, CDR2 SVGIG (reference sequence). The germline V and J ends were trimmed by 0 bases and 7 bases, with 10 bases remaining between them. The CDR3 has 13 residues.

This sequence joins TRBV2 and TRBJ1-6, with D maybe TRBD1 (6 bases). This CDR3 is built from 17 residues. Trimming pared 3 bases from V and 6 bases from J, leaving 18 bases between. Germline assignment: CDR1 SNHLY and CDR2 FYNNEI. This CDR3 is CASSEDSTLGTNSPLHF. CDR3 coding DNA: TGTGCCAGCAGTGAGGACAGCACCCTAGGCACTAATTCACCCCTCCACTTT.

This clone was recorded a few times. The chain is built from TRBV5-1 and TRBJ2-2; a weak D match, TRBD2 (6 bases). The germline V gene has CDR1 SGHRS and CDR2 YFSETQ. CDR3 length equals 13 residues. V was shortened by 3 bases and J by 9 bases, with 12 bases between the two germline ends. CDR3: CASSSLGGWELFF. The CDR3 DNA reads TGCGCCAGCAGCTCCTTGGGGGGTTGGGAGCTGTTTTTT.

This clone was found once. V and J are TRBV5-1 and TRBJ2-5; a weak D match, TRBD2 (6 bases). The CDR3 consists of 15 residues. V lost 4 bases, J lost 2 bases, and 15 bases lay in between. Germline V lookup: CDR1 SGHRS, CDR2 YFSETQ. The CDR3 loop reads CASSPFRTIQETQYF. DNA of the CDR3: TGCGCCAGCAGCCCTTTCCGGACTATACAAGAGACCCAGTACTTC.

The chain uses TRBV19 and TRBJ2-5, with TRBD1 as a possible D gene (6 bases). The CDR3 totals 14 residues. With 5 bases removed from V and 4 bases from J, the gap between germline ends came to 14 bases. Germline V gives CDR1 LNHDA, CDR2 SQIVND (reference sequence). CDR3 sequence: CASSSRTESETQYF. Here the CDR3 DNA reads TGTGCCAGTAGTTCCCGGACAGAATCAGAGACCCAGTACTTC.

V usage is TRBV19 and J usage is TRBJ2-1; 11 bases map to TRBD2. Germline CDR1 and CDR2: LNHDA and SQIVND (reference sequence). The CDR3 spans 17 residues. The trim removed 3 bases at V and 7 bases at J, leaving 11 bases unmatched. This CDR3 reads CASSMRGTSGGQNEQFF. The CDR3 coding sequence is TGTGCCAGTAGTATGCGGGGGACTAGCGGAGGGCAAAATGAGCAGTTCTTC.

This clone was seen only once. This sample includes further DNA sequences coding for the same CDR3. The chain joins TRBV5-6 to TRBJ2-7; D unresolved. The V end lost 0 bases, the J end lost 0 bases, and 4 bases lay between the germline ends. Looked up from germline, CDR1 is SGHDT and CDR2 is YYEEEE. There are 13 residues in the CDR3. CDR3 region: CASSLGSSYEQYF. The CDR3 bases are TGTGCCAGCAGCTTGGGCAGCTCCTACGAGCAGTACTTC. Full variable domain (remainder filled in from reference TRBV5-6 and TRBJ2-7): DAGVTQSPTHLIKTRGQQVTLRCSPKSGHDTVSWYQQALGQGPQFIFQYYEEEERQRGNFPDRFSGHQFPNYSSELNVNALLLGDSALYLCASSLGSSYEQYFGPGTRLTVT.

This sequence joins TRBV4-1 and TRBJ1-1, with D uncertain. Per the germline V gene, CDR1 is MGHRA and CDR2 is YSYEKL. V dropped 1 base and J dropped 6 bases, with 12 bases sitting between them. CDR3 size: 14 residues. The CDR3 spells CASSQGTGWAEAFF. The CDR3 DNA reads as TGCGCCAGCAGCCAAGGAACGGGGTGGGCTGAAGCTTTCTTT.

The CDR3 DNA sequence: TGTGCCATCGCCACCGGGGGGAAGGACTATGGCTACACCTTC. Its translation is CAIATGGKDYGYTF. The chain uses TRBV10-3 and TRBJ1-2; tentative D call: TRBD1 (5 bases). This CDR3 has 14 amino acids. Germline V gene data show CDR1 as ENHRY and CDR2 as SYGVKD. V dropped 8 bases and J dropped 3 bases, with 16 bases sitting between them.